One and the same sample provided the 23 T cell receptor beta chains below, sequenced in a study of T-cell reconstitution after alpha-beta-depleted transplantation in children. The authors prepared the TCRbeta library with unique molecular identifiers. TCRdb reanalysed the PCR reads using MiXCR and keeps one entry per CDR3 protein. Of about 610,000 distinct CDR3 sequences listed, approximately 10% were seen once; the top ten hold roughly 4%. Specimen: PBMCs from the stem cell graft donor, collected from the stem cell graft. The receptors shown here come from a human donor who donated a stem cell graft to a child with acute myeloid leukemia.

This clonotype showed up just a few times. This rearrangement joins TRBV12-3 or TRBV12-4 to TRBJ2-1, with 10 positions matching TRBD1. The ends lost 5 bases at V and 15 bases at J; junction bases unmatched: 10. The CDR3 is 13 amino acids. This chain's CDR3 is CASSRSGQGTGFF. Written as DNA, the CDR3 is TGTGCCAGCAGTCGATCGGGACAGGGGACAGGGTTCTTC.

The gene calls are TRBV12-3 or TRBV12-4 and TRBJ1-1; 10 bases map to TRBD1. This CDR3 spans 14 amino acids. Unmatched junction bases numbered 6, after V lost 6 bases and J lost 5 bases. In DNA form, the CDR3 reads TGTGCCAGCAGGGGGGGGACAGGGGTTACTGAAGCTTTCTTT. Its protein product is CASRGGTGVTEAFF.

This clonotype has only a few counts. This chain links TRBV27 with TRBJ2-7; unclear D gene. Per germline, CDR1 MNHEY and CDR2 SMNVEV (reference sequence). This CDR3 is 13 amino acids long. Between the trimmed V and J ends, which lost 6 bases and 0 bases, there was a span of 9 bases. The chain's CDR3 is CASSRWGSYEQYF. DNA for the CDR3: TGTGCCAGCAGCCGTTGGGGCTCCTACGAGCAGTACTTC.

Many counts were recorded for this clonotype. V gene TRBV7-8 combines with J gene TRBJ1-3, with D possibly matching TRBD1 (5 bases). Germline V gives CDR1 SGHVS, CDR2 FQNEAQ. This CDR3 has 19 residues. Trimming took 2 bases from V and 0 from J, leaving 20 bases between them. The DNA for the CDR3 is TGTGCCAGCAGCTTACCCTTTCCGGGACTCTCCGACTCTGGAAACACCATATATTTT. This translates into CASSLPFPGLSDSGNTIYF.

This clonotype was observed a handful of times. The genes are TRBV20-1 and TRBJ1-6; no reliable D call. The CDR3 spans 13 residues. The V and J ends lost 6 bases and 5 bases respectively, with 11 bases between them. CDR1 and CDR2 from the germline V gene are DFQATT and SNEGSKA (reference sequence). Written as DNA, the CDR3 is TGCAGTGCCCGCTCGCCTGATAATTCACCCCTCCACTTT. Residues: CSARSPDNSPLHF.

The chain combines TRBV20-1 with TRBJ1-3; a weak D match, TRBD1 (5 bases). Germline-derived CDR1 and CDR2 are DFQATT and SNEGSKA (reference sequence). V dropped 4 bases and J dropped 0 bases, with 19 bases sitting between them. The CDR3 extends over 17 amino acids. The CDR3 here is CSATPLPGRHSGNTIYF. The CDR3 bases are TGCAGTGCTACCCCACTCCCGGGACGCCACTCTGGAAACACCATATATTTT.

This clonotype was seen a few times. The J gene is TRBJ2-1, the V gene TRBV7-2; 9 nucleotides align to TRBD2. Germline CDR1 and CDR2: SGHTA and FQGNSA. Trimming at V came to 2 bases and at J to 7 bases, leaving 12 bases not matched to a gene. The CDR3 covers 17 residues. Written as DNA, the CDR3 is TGTGCCAGCAGCTTAAGGACTAGCGTTTCATCGGGGAATGAGCAGTTCTTC. Its translation is CASSLRTSVSSGNEQFF.

This chain uses TRBV4-2 with TRBJ2-1; D remains unclear. Looked up from germline, CDR1 is LGHNA and CDR2 is YNFKEQ. The CDR3 runs to 13 residues. Trimming stripped 1 base from V and 8 bases from J, with 9 bases between. The CDR3 nucleotides read TGTGCCAGCAGCCAAGTTCCAGACTATGAGCAGTTCTTC. This sequence encodes CASSQVPDYEQFF.

This chain links TRBV6-1 with TRBJ2-7, with 9 bases that match TRBD2. The length of the CDR3 is 13 residues. The germline CDR1 and CDR2 sequences are MNHNS and SASEGT. The V gene end was trimmed by 8 bases and the J gene end by 3 bases; junction bases not matched to a gene: 5. The CDR3 loop reads CASWGLAFYEQYF. The CDR3 DNA is TGTGCCAGCTGGGGACTAGCCTTCTACGAGCAGTACTTC.

The table lists this clonotype with a few counts. The rearrangement uses TRBV20-1 and TRBJ2-1, with TRBD2 identical over 11 bases. This CDR3 spans 16 amino acids. Germline V gives CDR1 DFQATT, CDR2 SNEGSKA (reference sequence). V was clipped by 5 bases and J by 7 bases; unmatched bases: 13. The CDR3 is CSAPLTSGRGGNEQFF. The CDR3 nucleotides read TGCAGTGCTCCGCTCACTAGCGGGAGAGGTGGAAATGAGCAGTTCTTC.

The rearrangement links TRBV3-1 to TRBJ1-5; D unclear. The ends were cut back, 0 bases at V and 3 bases at J, with 9 bases in the middle. CDR1 LGHDT and CDR2 YNNKEL come from the germline V gene (reference sequence). The CDR3 is made up of 15 amino acids. CDR3 loop: CASSQDLGLNQPQHF. CDR3 coding DNA: TGTGCCAGCAGCCAAGATTTGGGTCTCAATCAGCCCCAGCATTTT.

V gene TRBV11-1 combines with J gene TRBJ1-5, with 7 bases fitting TRBD1. The CDR3 contains 18 residues. Unmatched junction bases numbered 14, after V lost 1 base and J lost 5 bases. Germline CDR1 is SGHAT and CDR2 is FQDESV (reference sequence). CDR3: CASSLGRTGQRGYQPQHF. The DNA of the CDR3 is TGTGCCAGCAGCTTAGGGAGGACAGGACAACGGGGCTATCAGCCCCAGCATTTT.

This clonotype was seen more than once but under ten times. CDR3: CASNIGAGANVLTF. In DNA, the CDR3 is TGTGCCAGTAATATCGGGGCTGGGGCCAACGTCCTGACTTTC. The J gene is TRBJ2-6, the V gene TRBV19; possibly TRBD2 for D (5 bases). CDR3 length: 14 residues. Trimming shortened V by 7 bases and J by 2 bases, and 9 bases separated the two germline ends. The V gene's germline CDR1 is LNHDA and CDR2 SQIVND (reference sequence).

In this sample, this clonotype turned up a few times. The rearrangement uses TRBV7-2 and TRBJ2-5, with 7 bases fitting TRBD2. V lost 5 bases, J lost 5 bases, and 14 bases stayed unmatched. The CDR3 runs 16 residues. Germline V CDR1 and CDR2: SGHTA, FQGNSA. This CDR3 is CASSPNLAWGGETQYF. DNA of the CDR3: TGTGCCAGCAGCCCTAATCTAGCGTGGGGAGGGGAGACCCAGTACTTC.

The V gene is TRBV2, the J gene TRBJ2-6; perhaps D is TRBD1 or TRBD2 (7 bases each). The CDR3 has 16 amino acids. CDR1 is SNHLY, CDR2 FYNNEI, per germline. Trimming pared 6 bases from V and 2 bases from J, leaving 14 bases between. In nucleotides, the CDR3 is TGTGCCAGCAGGACCCCAGGGGGGGCTGGGGCCAACGTCCTGACTTTC. Its protein product is CASRTPGGAGANVLTF.

This clonotype has more than one count but fewer than ten. The V and J genes are TRBV3-1 and TRBJ2-1; D call uncertain. Trimming cost V 2 bases and J 13 bases, with 12 bases left between them. CDR3 size: 12 residues. CDR1 LGHDT and CDR2 YNNKEL come from the germline V gene (reference sequence). The CDR3 region is CASSQSVQDQFF. CDR3 bases: TGTGCCAGCAGCCAATCAGTTCAGGATCAGTTCTTC.

This clonotype was seen many times. This rearrangement joins TRBV10-3 to TRBJ2-1, with 10 positions matching TRBD2. The CDR3 sequence is 13 residues long. From germline, CDR1 is ENHRY and CDR2 SYGVKD. Unmatched junction bases numbered 11, after V lost 6 bases and J lost 15 bases. CDR3 protein: CAISPEREGRRFF. DNA for the CDR3: TGTGCCATCAGCCCCGAGCGGGAGGGCCGTCGGTTCTTC.

This clonotype has more than one count but fewer than ten. This chain uses TRBV2 with TRBJ1-2; 8 bases agree with TRBD1. Per the germline V gene, CDR1 is SNHLY and CDR2 is FYNNEI. The CDR3 contains 15 residues. The J segment lost 1 base and the V segment lost 7 bases, leaving 8 bases of the junction unmatched. CDR3 loop: CASNPTGANNYGYTF. DNA for the CDR3: TGTGCCAGCAATCCGACAGGGGCCAATAACTATGGCTACACCTTC.

In this sample, this clonotype turned up many times. The gene calls are TRBV5-1 and TRBJ2-4; D may correspond to TRBD1 or TRBD2 (5 bases each). Germline CDR1 is SGHRS and CDR2 is YFSETQ. The CDR3 is made up of 15 amino acids. V lost 4 bases and J 5 bases, leaving 16 bases between the germline ends. The chain's CDR3 is CASSGTAGGENIQYF. CDR3 nucleotide sequence: TGCGCCAGCAGCGGGACCGCAGGTGGCGAAAACATTCAGTACTTC. Supplemented by reference TRBV5-1 and TRBJ2-4, the full variable domain reads KAGVTQTPRYLIKTRGQQVTLSCSPISGHRSVSWYQQTPGQGLQFLFEYFSETQRNKGNFPGRFSGRQFSNSRSEMNVSTLELGDSALYLCASSGTAGGENIQYFGAGTRLSVL.

V is TRBV12-3 or TRBV12-4 and J is TRBJ2-6; D call uncertain. V was cut by 4 bases and J by 3 bases, with 4 bases left in between. The CDR3 length is 13 residues. The CDR3 DNA follows: TGTGCCAGCAGTTCCTATGGGGCCAACGTCCTGACTTTC. Amino acid sequence: CASSSYGANVLTF.

V is TRBV29-1 and J is TRBJ1-2; possible D gene TRBD1, 5 bases. From germline, CDR1 is SQVTM and CDR2 ANQGSEA. The CDR3 totals 12 residues. The ends were cut back, 3 bases at V and 6 bases at J, with 11 bases in the middle. The CDR3, as DNA: TGCAGCGTTGAGGCGGGGGTCCATGGCTACACCTTC. Amino acid sequence: CSVEAGVHGYTF. The full variable domain, completed using reference TRBV29-1 and TRBJ1-2, is SAVISQKPSRDICQRGTSLTIQCQVDSQVTMMFWYRQQPGQSLTLIATANQGSEATYESGFVIDKFPISRPNLTFSTLTVSNMSPEDSSIYLCSVEAGVHGYTFGSGTRLTVV.

Only a few counts were recorded for this clonotype. V is TRBV4-2 and J is TRBJ2-5, with 7 positions matching TRBD1. V shed 3 bases and J 0 bases; nucleotides not matched to a gene: 4. The CDR3 sequence is 15 residues long. Germline V gene sequence: CDR1 LGHNA, CDR2 YNFKEQ. The CDR3 here is CASSQPDRDQETQYF. The CDR3 nucleotides read TGTGCCAGCAGCCAGCCCGACAGGGACCAAGAGACCCAGTACTTC.

The rearrangement joins TRBV4-2 to TRBJ2-1; D gene uncertain. V was shortened by 4 bases and J by 5 bases, with 12 bases between the two germline ends. Per germline, CDR1 LGHNA and CDR2 YNFKEQ. The CDR3 extends over 14 amino acids. The CDR3 protein is CASSPEEVHNEQFF. In nucleotides, the CDR3 is TGTGCCAGCAGCCCCGAAGAGGTTCACAATGAGCAGTTCTTC.